This passage covers 12 T cell receptor beta chains from one sample sequenced in a study of T cells after yellow fever vaccination. TCRdb redid the calling of the 5' RACE reads with MiXCR, one entry per CDR3 protein. The data contain about 340,000 distinct CDR3 sequences, around 3.9% of them singletons. Material: PBMCs, obtained 5 days after the yellow fever booster vaccination. The source of these receptors is a man between 18 and 29 years old who received the YFV17D yellow fever vaccine.

Ten or more counts support this clonotype. The chain is built from TRBV12-3 or TRBV12-4 and TRBJ1-5; the D is unclear. V dropped 6 bases and J dropped 6 bases, with 9 bases sitting between them. This CDR3 is built from 12 residues. This chain's CDR3 is CASSPVGQPQHF. The CDR3 DNA reads as TGTGCCAGCAGCCCGGTGGGTCAGCCCCAGCATTTT.

With regard to this clonotype: The conserved final phenylalanine or tryptophan is absent from the CDR3, which likely points to a read error. The chain is built from TRBV9 and TRBJ1-1; a possible D gene is TRBD1 (5 bases). Germline V gives CDR1 SGDLS, CDR2 YYNGEE. Deletions cut 0 bases from V and 5 bases from J, with 11 bases between. The length of the CDR3 is 14 residues. The CDR3 sequence is CASSVGGLGTEAFL. CDR3 coding DNA: TGTGCCAGCAGCGTAGGGGGGTTGGGAACTGAAGCTTTCCTT.

This clonotype was detected only a few times. The chain carries TRBV7-9 and TRBJ2-5; 10 bases line up with TRBD2. The CDR3 is made up of 15 amino acids. J was trimmed by 5 bases and V by 5 bases; bases with no gene match: 8. Per the germline V gene, CDR1 is SEHNR and CDR2 is FQNEAQ (reference sequence). CDR3 protein: CASSILAGQGETQYF. CDR3 sequence (DNA): TGTGCCAGCAGCATACTAGCGGGGCAAGGGGAGACCCAGTACTTC.

This clonotype was seen more than once but under ten times. The chain recombines TRBV20-1 with TRBJ1-2; 7 bases match TRBD1. V lost 5 bases and J lost 8; bases outside the gene matches: 8. The CDR3 length is 12 residues. Germline V gene sequence: CDR1 DFQATT, CDR2 SNEGSKA (reference sequence). The DNA of the CDR3 is TGCAGTGCTGGAGGGGGCGATGGAGGCTACACCTTC. The encoded protein is CSAGGGDGGYTF.

This clonotype was counted many times. The V and J genes are TRBV7-8 and TRBJ1-1, with 11 bases identical to TRBD1. V gave up 1 base and J gave up 4 bases; unmatched junction bases: 8. CDR1 is SGHVS and CDR2 is FQNEAQ in the germline V gene. The CDR3 spans 17 residues. The CDR3 reads CASSLGASGTGGTEAFF. CDR3 bases: TGTGCCAGCAGCTTAGGGGCTTCCGGGACAGGGGGCACTGAAGCTTTCTTT. Full variable domain (outside the CDR3, taken from reference TRBV7-8 and TRBJ1-1): GAGVSQSPRYKVAKRGQDVALRCDPISGHVSLFWYQQALGQGPEFLTYFQNEAQLDKSGLPSDRFFAERPEGSVSTLKIQRTQQEDSAVYLCASSLGASGTGGTEAFFGQGTRLTVV.

The V call is TRBV15, the J call TRBJ2-3, with D hard to call. V lost 1 base, J lost 4 bases, and 3 bases lay in between. There are 12 residues in the CDR3. CDR1 is LNHNV, CDR2 YYDKDF, per germline (reference sequence). In DNA, the CDR3 is TGTGCCACCAGCAGAGCTCCAGATACGCAGTATTTT. Translating it yields CATSRAPDTQYF.

The sample holds a few counts of this clonotype. The genes are TRBV5-1 and TRBJ1-1; D might be TRBD1 (5 bases). CDR1 is SGHRS, CDR2 YFSETQ, per germline. CDR3 size: 14 residues. Trimming took 3 bases from V and 3 from J, leaving 12 bases between them. The CDR3 protein is CASSSPSRDTEAFF. Here the CDR3 DNA reads TGCGCCAGCAGCTCACCTAGCAGGGACACTGAAGCTTTCTTT.

The chain combines TRBV29-1 with TRBJ2-1; 13 nucleotides align to TRBD2. CDR1 is SQVTM, CDR2 ANQGSEA, per germline. With 5 bases clipped from V and 9 bases from J, the junction kept 10 bases outside the gene matches. CDR3 length: 15 amino acids. In DNA, the CDR3 is TGCAGCGTTTCCCGGACTAGCGGGAGATGGGGTGAGCAGTTCTTC. It is translated as CSVSRTSGRWGEQFF.

The CDR3 loop reads CASSLVGTSSGNTIYF. The CDR3 DNA is TGTGCCAGCAGCTTAGTGGGGACAAGCTCTGGAAACACCATATATTTT. This chain connects TRBV7-2 to TRBJ1-3; D perhaps matches TRBD1 (6 bases). The CDR3 spans 16 residues. Germline-derived CDR1 and CDR2 are SGHTA and FQGNSA. Deletions cut 1 base from V and 0 bases from J, with 10 bases between.

The sample holds a few counts of this clonotype. This rearrangement joins TRBV7-3 to TRBJ2-5, with D unresolved. Looked up from germline, CDR1 is SGHTA and CDR2 is FQGTGA. The CDR3 is made up of 15 amino acids. Trimming took off 2 bases at V and 3 bases at J, with 13 bases between the two ends. The CDR3 protein is CASSLLGGNKETQYF. The CDR3 coding sequence is TGTGCCAGCAGCTTACTGGGTGGGAACAAAGAGACCCAGTACTTC. Full variable domain (missing parts from reference TRBV7-3 and TRBJ2-5): GAGVSQTPSNKVTEKGKYVELRCDPISGHTALYWYRQSLGQGPEFLIYFQGTGAADDSGLPNDRFFAVRPEGSVSTLKIQRTERGDSAVYLCASSLLGGNKETQYFGPGTRLLVL.

The chain couples TRBV7-9 to TRBJ2-7; the match to TRBD2 covers 11 bases. V gave up 5 bases and J gave up 2 bases; unmatched junction bases: 5. The CDR3 length is 15 residues. Germline-derived CDR1 and CDR2 are SEHNR and FQNEAQ (reference sequence). The CDR3 reads CASSTGTSGAYEQYF. CDR3 bases: TGTGCCAGCAGCACCGGGACTAGCGGTGCCTACGAGCAGTACTTC.

V usage is TRBV7-7 and J usage is TRBJ2-1, with D uncertain. Germline loops: CDR1 SSHAT, CDR2 FNYEAQ (reference sequence). This CDR3 comprises 13 residues. V was cut by 3 bases and J by 3 bases, with 6 bases left in between. This chain's CDR3 is CASSLDDYNEQFF. In DNA form, the CDR3 reads TGTGCCAGCAGCTTGGACGACTACAATGAGCAGTTCTTC.